Listed here are 14 T cell receptor beta chains from one sample, sequenced in a study of identical twins. TCRdb itself ran the 5' RACE reads through MiXCR, one entry per CDR3 protein. The data contain 450,000 or so distinct CDR3 sequences, approximately 25% of them seen just once; the ten biggest clones take up 2.9%. A further study also used this sample, focusing on T cells expressing NK-cell markers.

Sequenced material: CD4+ T cells sorted from blood. Receptors originate from a woman younger than 35 in good health.

The chain uses TRBV5-1 and TRBJ2-1, with 9 nucleotides matching TRBD1. Unmatched junction bases numbered 9, after V lost 2 bases and J lost 6 bases. Per germline, CDR1 SGHRS and CDR2 YFSETQ. The CDR3 totals 16 residues. CDR3 sequence (DNA): TGCGCCAGCAGCTTCAAAATACAGGGGGCTGGCAATGAGCAGTTCTTC. This translates into CASSFKIQGAGNEQFF.

The chain recombines TRBV7-6 with TRBJ2-5; 13 nucleotides line up with TRBD2. This CDR3 spans 16 amino acids. With 5 bases clipped from V and 3 bases from J, the junction kept 6 bases outside the gene matches. Per germline, CDR1 SGHVS and CDR2 FNYEAQ. The CDR3, as DNA: TGTGCCAGCAGCCAGAGACTAGCGGGGGGTAAAGAGACCCAGTACTTC. Protein: CASSQRLAGGKETQYF.

This clonotype was counted ten times or more. V is TRBV7-9 and J is TRBJ2-1; no reliable D call. CDR3 length: 13 residues. Germline-derived CDR1 and CDR2 are SEHNR and FQNEAQ (reference sequence). The V end was cut by 1 base, the J end by 7 bases, with 8 bases between. CDR3 nucleotides: TGTGCCAGCAGCTTAGGGGGATTAAATGAGCAGTTCTTC. Its protein product is CASSLGGLNEQFF.

The V gene is TRBV7-9, the J gene TRBJ2-1, with 10 positions matching TRBD2. The CDR3 sequence is 15 residues long. From germline, CDR1 is SEHNR and CDR2 FQNEAQ (reference sequence). V lost 5 bases and J lost 2; bases outside the gene matches: 3. This CDR3 is CASSPAGGPYNEQFF. In DNA, the CDR3 is TGTGCCAGCAGCCCAGCGGGGGGGCCCTACAATGAGCAGTTCTTC.

The CDR3 nucleotides are TGTGCCAGCAGCCGGACTAGCGGGCGGACCAATGAGCAGTTCTTC. It encodes CASSRTSGRTNEQFF. This sequence joins TRBV7-9 and TRBJ2-1; 11 bases fit TRBD2. The J segment lost 6 bases and the V segment lost 5 bases, leaving 6 bases of the junction unmatched. This CDR3 is 15 amino acids long. The germline V gene encodes CDR1 SEHNR and CDR2 FQNEAQ (reference sequence).

This clonotype was counted only a few times. The chain combines TRBV11-1 with TRBJ1-4; 10 bases line up with TRBD1. The germline V gene has CDR1 SGHAT and CDR2 FQDESV (reference sequence). This CDR3 has 15 amino acids. Unmatched junction bases numbered 7, after V lost 4 bases and J lost 8 bases. CDR3 loop: CASSSWTGGSEKLFF. The DNA for the CDR3 is TGTGCCAGCAGCTCCTGGACAGGGGGATCGGAAAAACTGTTTTTT.

This chain joins TRBV15 and TRBJ2-7; D is tentatively TRBD1 or TRBD2 (6 bases each). Per the germline V gene, CDR1 is LNHNV and CDR2 is YYDKDF (reference sequence). Trimming removed 5 bases at V and 3 bases at J, with 11 bases between. This CDR3 contains 13 residues. CDR3 region: CATSLRGDYEQYF. The CDR3 coding sequence is TGTGCCACCAGCTTGAGGGGGGACTACGAGCAGTACTTC.

There are a few counts of this clonotype. The rearrangement uses TRBV7-9 and TRBJ1-1; D is unresolved. Trimming shortened V by 6 bases and J by 5 bases, and 7 bases separated the two germline ends. The CDR3 has 11 amino acids. CDR1 and CDR2 (germline): SEHNR, FQNEAQ (reference sequence). The CDR3 DNA reads as TGTGCCAGCAGTTTTAGGACTGAAGCTTTCTTT. This translates into CASSFRTEAFF.

This clonotype appeared a few times. J is TRBJ1-5 and V is TRBV12-3 or TRBV12-4, with no clear D. The ends were cut back, 4 bases at V and 11 bases at J, with 21 bases in the middle. The CDR3 is 15 amino acids. The CDR3 sequence is CASSWLRAGKSAQHF. The CDR3 bases are TGTGCCAGCAGTTGGCTCCGGGCCGGTAAATCGGCCCAGCATTTT.

This clonotype was detected only a few times. The chain couples TRBV6-1 to TRBJ1-1; D gene unclear. The germline gives CDR1 MNHNS, CDR2 SASEGT. There are 14 residues in the CDR3. Trimming took 7 bases from V and 2 from J, leaving 14 bases between them. The CDR3 sequence is CASTPRVGNTEAFF. CDR3 nucleotide sequence: TGTGCCAGCACCCCGAGGGTAGGAAACACTGAAGCTTTCTTT.

This rearrangement joins TRBV9 to TRBJ2-5; D remains unclear. The CDR3 has 14 residues. Germline assignment: CDR1 SGDLS and CDR2 YYNGEE. V dropped 0 bases and J dropped 1 base, with 7 bases sitting between them. For the CDR3, the DNA is TGTGCCAGCAGCGTAGAGTTGGCCCAAGAGACCCAGTACTTC. It codes for CASSVELAQETQYF. The full variable domain, completed using reference TRBV9 and TRBJ2-5, is DSGVTQTPKHLITATGQRVTLRCSPRSGDLSVYWYQQSLDQGLQFLIQYYNGEERAKGNILERFSAQQFPDLHSELNLSSLELGDSALYFCASSVELAQETQYFGPGTRLLVL.

This clonotype was detected a few times. The rearrangement uses TRBV3-1 and TRBJ1-1, with D unresolved. Trimming took off 1 base at V and 1 base at J, with 10 bases between the two ends. The length of the CDR3 is 15 residues. Germline V lookup: CDR1 LGHDT, CDR2 YNNKEL (reference sequence). DNA of the CDR3: TGTGCCAGCAGCCAAGTTCAGATGGGGAACACTGAAGCTTTCTTT. Translation gives CASSQVQMGNTEAFF.

This chain uses TRBV9 with TRBJ1-2, with D uncertain. The CDR3 runs 13 residues. CDR1 SGDLS and CDR2 YYNGEE come from the germline V gene. The V gene lost 3 bases and the J gene lost 4 bases, with 10 bases spanning the gap. The CDR3 coding sequence is TGTGCCAGCAGCGACCCCGCCGGCTATGGCTACACCTTC. It translates to CASSDPAGYGYTF.

This clonotype has more than one count but fewer than ten. The V call is TRBV20-1, the J call TRBJ2-1, with TRBD2 matching 14 bases. Germline V CDR1 and CDR2: DFQATT, SNEGSKA (reference sequence). V lost 0 bases and J lost 8; bases outside the gene matches: 6. The length of the CDR3 is 16 residues. This CDR3 reads CSAREAGTSGSYEQFF. The DNA of the CDR3 is TGCAGTGCTAGAGAAGCCGGGACTAGCGGGAGCTATGAGCAGTTCTTC.